The 20 T cell receptor beta chains in this list originate from one sample, sequenced in a study of T cell changes during pregnancy in multiple sclerosis. Sequencing was performed with immunoSEQ multiplex PCR; in TCRdb, only in-frame clones are kept and a portion is missing. Of under 50,000 clones in the sample, roughly 90% were seen once. Specimen: peripheral blood, collected in the first trimester of pregnancy. Receptor source: a female donor in good health, enrolled as a control in a pregnancy study.

The chain combines TRBV28 with TRBJ2-3; TRBD2 is a possible D gene (6 bases). CDR3 length: 16 amino acids. Germline lookup yields CDR1 MDHEN and CDR2 SYDVKM. V was pared by 3 bases and J by 5 bases, with 18 bases between. This CDR3 reads CASSFAGLKKGDTQYF. CDR3 DNA: TGTGCCAGCAGTTTCGCGGGGCTAAAAAAAGGAGATACGCAGTATTTT.

The rearrangement uses TRBV5-4 and TRBJ2-1; 7 nucleotides match TRBD1. Per germline, CDR1 SGHNT and CDR2 YYREEE (reference sequence). V lost 1 base to trimming and J lost 7 bases; unmatched junction nucleotides: 8. CDR3 size: 15 residues. CDR3 bases: TGTGCCAGCAGCTTGTCCAACCTCAGGGGGAATGAGCAGTTCTTC. Protein product: CASSLSNLRGNEQFF.

The CDR3 region has the DNA TGCAGCGTTCAACAGGGAGCCACTGAAGCTTTCTTT. It specifies CSVQQGATEAFF. The chain employs TRBV29-1 and TRBJ1-1; TRBD1 might be the D (6 bases). The germline CDR1 and CDR2 sequences are SQVTM and ANQGSEA. The V and J ends lost 5 bases and 4 bases respectively, with 11 bases between them. The CDR3 is 12 amino acids.

This sequence joins TRBV6-6 and TRBJ2-1; unclear D gene. In germline, CDR1 is MNHNY, CDR2 SVGAGI (reference sequence). The CDR3 runs 13 residues. Trimming left V 5 bases short and J 4 bases short, with 9 bases between. Here the CDR3 reads CASSPADYNEQFF. In DNA, the CDR3 is TGTGCCAGCAGTCCCGCGGATTACAATGAGCAGTTCTTC.

This clone was recorded only once. The rearrangement uses TRBV7-9 and TRBJ2-7, with 12 bases aligning to TRBD1. The length of the CDR3 is 15 residues. The junction had 6 bases not matched to a gene; V was cut back by 4 bases and J by 5 bases. From germline, CDR1 is SEHNR and CDR2 FQNEAQ (reference sequence). The CDR3: CASSSTGTGGDEQYF. CDR3 nucleotides: TGTGCCAGCAGCTCTACCGGGACAGGGGGCGACGAGCAGTACTTC. The full variable domain, completed using reference TRBV7-9 and TRBJ2-7, is DTGVSQNPRHKITKRGQNVTFRCDPISEHNRLYWYRQTLGQGPEFLTYFQNEAQLEKSRLLSDRFSAERPKGSFSTLEIQRTEQGDSAMYLCASSSTGTGGDEQYFGPGTRLTVT.

The J gene is TRBJ2-3, the V gene TRBV29-1; TRBD2 might be the D (5 bases). From germline, CDR1 is SQVTM and CDR2 ANQGSEA. CDR3 length: 13 residues. The V gene lost 2 bases and the J gene lost 4 bases, with 10 bases spanning the gap. CDR3 sequence (DNA): TGCAGCGTTGAAATACGGACTCCAGATACGCAGTATTTT. Amino acid sequence: CSVEIRTPDTQYF.

The genes are TRBV6-6 and TRBJ2-7; 12 bases match TRBD1. CDR3 length equals 16 residues. The germline CDR1 and CDR2 sequences are MNHNY and SVGAGI (reference sequence). J gave up 7 bases and V 4 bases, and 11 bases lay outside the gene matches. CDR3 region: CASSSPRGTGGFEQYF. As DNA, the CDR3 is TGTGCCAGCAGTTCCCCGAGGGGGACAGGGGGCTTTGAGCAGTACTTC.

The chain carries TRBV9 and TRBJ1-3, with D perhaps matching TRBD1 (6 bases). Germline V CDR1 and CDR2: SGDLS, YYNGEE. The CDR3 is 15 residues long. V was cut by 0 bases and J by 3 bases, with 10 bases left in between. This chain's CDR3 is CASSVGAGDGNTIYF. The CDR3 coding sequence is TGTGCCAGCAGCGTAGGAGCAGGGGATGGAAACACCATATATTTT.

This clone occurred once. This sequence joins TRBV19 and TRBJ2-7; perhaps TRBD2 as D (6 bases). Per germline, CDR1 LNHDA and CDR2 SQIVND (reference sequence). The CDR3 has 11 residues. V lost 8 bases and J lost 2, with 7 bases in between. The CDR3 region is CASSGAYEQYF. The CDR3 DNA reads TGTGCCAGTTCGGGGGCCTACGAGCAGTACTTC.

The rearrangement uses TRBV29-1 and TRBJ1-1; TRBD1 might be the D (5 bases). Trimming removed 4 bases from V and 0 bases from J, with 15 bases in between. The germline CDR1 and CDR2 sequences are SQVTM and ANQGSEA. The CDR3 is 15 amino acids. CDR3 protein: CSVGGGDPMNTEAFF. In nucleotides, the CDR3 is TGCAGCGTTGGGGGCGGGGACCCCATGAACACTGAAGCTTTCTTT.

The CDR3 loop is CASLTGDSYGYTF. The CDR3 bases are TGTGCCAGCTTGACAGGGGATAGCTATGGCTACACCTTC. The chain is built from TRBV2 and TRBJ1-2; 8 bases align to TRBD1. Germline assignment: CDR1 SNHLY and CDR2 FYNNEI. The CDR3 extends over 13 amino acids. V trimming: 8 bases; J trimming: 4 bases; junction bases outside the gene matches: 6.

V gene TRBV29-1 combines with J gene TRBJ1-2; 9 bases align to TRBD1. The V segment lost 4 bases and the J segment 5 bases; nucleotides outside the gene matches: 5. Germline lookup yields CDR1 SQVTM and CDR2 ANQGSEA. CDR3 length: 13 residues. CDR3 sequence: CSVGPTGGYGYTF. In DNA, the CDR3 is TGCAGCGTTGGCCCGACAGGGGGTTATGGCTACACCTTC.

The genes are TRBV6-5 and TRBJ1-1, with a possible D match to TRBD1 (5 bases). Trimming stripped 3 bases from V and 4 bases from J, with 12 bases between. Germline V gene lookup returns CDR1 MNHEY and CDR2 SVGAGI. The CDR3 is 14 residues long. The CDR3: CASSYIAGGTEAFF. CDR3 coding DNA: TGTGCCAGCAGTTATATTGCGGGGGGCACTGAAGCTTTCTTT.

This chain joins TRBV6-5 and TRBJ2-5, with TRBD1 identical over 7 bases. From germline, CDR1 is MNHEY and CDR2 SVGAGI. The CDR3 spans 11 residues. V gave up 8 bases and J gave up 9 bases; unmatched junction bases: 6. The CDR3: CASRQGMAQYF. Here the CDR3 DNA reads TGTGCCAGCCGACAGGGAATGGCCCAGTACTTC.

V usage is TRBV7-2 and J usage is TRBJ2-5; D remains ambiguous. This CDR3 has 12 amino acids. Trimming left V 3 bases short and J 0 bases short, with 2 bases between. Germline V gene data show CDR1 as SGHTA and CDR2 as FQGNSA. The CDR3 is CASSFDQETQYF. For the CDR3, the DNA is TGTGCCAGCAGCTTCGACCAAGAGACCCAGTACTTC.

This chain uses TRBV5-1 with TRBJ2-7; 8 positions agree with TRBD1. The germline gives CDR1 SGHRS, CDR2 YFSETQ. J gave up 1 base and V 3 bases, and 6 bases lay outside the gene matches. The CDR3 runs to 15 residues. CDR3 sequence reads: CASSWGGTGSYEQYF. Here the CDR3 DNA reads TGCGCCAGCAGCTGGGGCGGGACAGGATCCTACGAGCAGTACTTC. The full variable domain, rest sourced from reference TRBV5-1 and TRBJ2-7, is KAGVTQTPRYLIKTRGQQVTLSCSPISGHRSVSWYQQTPGQGLQFLFEYFSETQRNKGNFPGRFSGRQFSNSRSEMNVSTLELGDSALYLCASSWGGTGSYEQYFGPGTRLTVT.

This clone was seen more than once but under ten times. The chain uses TRBV7-6 and TRBJ2-1; 11 bases line up with TRBD1. V shed 4 bases and J 7 bases; nucleotides not matched to a gene: 6. Germline values: CDR1 SGHVS, CDR2 FNYEAQ. This CDR3 is built from 15 residues. In nucleotides, the CDR3 is TGTGCCAGCAGCTCCTCGGGACAGGGGGTAAATGAGCAGTTCTTC. Its translation: CASSSSGQGVNEQFF.

The rearrangement links TRBV28 to TRBJ1-1; TRBD1 might be the D (6 bases). Between the trimmed V and J ends, which lost 6 bases and 6 bases, there was a span of 17 bases. Germline CDR1 MDHEN, CDR2 SYDVKM. The CDR3 is 14 residues long. CDR3: CASRVQGSAAEAFF. In nucleotides, the CDR3 is TGTGCCAGCAGAGTACAGGGTAGCGCCGCTGAAGCTTTCTTT.

CDR3: CASTSLLTSWEETQYF. The CDR3 nucleotides are TGTGCCAGCACCTCACTCCTGACATCCTGGGAAGAGACCCAGTACTTC. The chain carries TRBV2 and TRBJ2-5; D unresolved. Trimming left V 7 bases short and J 3 bases short, with 21 bases between. The germline gives CDR1 SNHLY, CDR2 FYNNEI. CDR3 size: 16 residues.

A few counts support this clone. The chain is built from TRBV7-2 and TRBJ1-2, with 7 positions matching TRBD1. V shed 8 bases and J 2 bases; nucleotides not matched to a gene: 8. CDR3 length: 14 residues. The germline V gene encodes CDR1 SGHTA and CDR2 FQGNSA. The CDR3 loop is CASDTGDANYGYTF. CDR3 DNA: TGTGCCAGCGATACAGGGGACGCGAACTATGGCTACACCTTC.